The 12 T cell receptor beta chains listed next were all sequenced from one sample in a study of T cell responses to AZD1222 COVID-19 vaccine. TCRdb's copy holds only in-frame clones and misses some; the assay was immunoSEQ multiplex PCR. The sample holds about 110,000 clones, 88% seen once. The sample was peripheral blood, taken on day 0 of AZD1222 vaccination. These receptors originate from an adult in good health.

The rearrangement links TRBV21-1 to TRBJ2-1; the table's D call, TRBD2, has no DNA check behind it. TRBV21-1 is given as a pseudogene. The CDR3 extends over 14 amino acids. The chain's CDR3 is CASSKVSGYNEQFF. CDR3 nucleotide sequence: TGTGCCAGCAGCAAAGTTTCCGGTTACAATGAGCAGTTCTTC.

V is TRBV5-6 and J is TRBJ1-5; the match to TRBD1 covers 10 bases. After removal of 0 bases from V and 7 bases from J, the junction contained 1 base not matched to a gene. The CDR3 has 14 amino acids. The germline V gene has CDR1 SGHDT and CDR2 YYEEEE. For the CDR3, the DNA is TGTGCCAGCAGCTTGGAGGGACAGGGGCAGCCCCAGCATTTT. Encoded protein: CASSLEGQGQPQHF.

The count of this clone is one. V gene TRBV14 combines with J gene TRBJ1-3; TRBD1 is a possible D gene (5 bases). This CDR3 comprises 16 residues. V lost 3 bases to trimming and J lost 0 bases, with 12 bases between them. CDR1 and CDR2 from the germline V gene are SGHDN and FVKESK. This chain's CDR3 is CASSQAGRTSGNTIYF. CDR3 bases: TGTGCCAGCAGCCAGGCGGGACGGACCTCTGGAAACACCATATATTTT.

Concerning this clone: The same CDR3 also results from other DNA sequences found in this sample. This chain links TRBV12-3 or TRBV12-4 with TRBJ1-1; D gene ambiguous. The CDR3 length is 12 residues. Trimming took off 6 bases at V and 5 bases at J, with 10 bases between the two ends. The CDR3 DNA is TGTGCCAGCAGCCTAACGGGTACTGAAGCTTTCTTT. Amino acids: CASSLTGTEAFF.

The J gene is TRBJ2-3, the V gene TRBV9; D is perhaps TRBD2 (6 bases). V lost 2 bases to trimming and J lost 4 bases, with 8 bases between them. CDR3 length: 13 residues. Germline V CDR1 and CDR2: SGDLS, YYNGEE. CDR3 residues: CASSVGGSDTQYF. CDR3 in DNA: TGTGCCAGCAGCGTCGGGGGATCAGATACGCAGTATTTT.

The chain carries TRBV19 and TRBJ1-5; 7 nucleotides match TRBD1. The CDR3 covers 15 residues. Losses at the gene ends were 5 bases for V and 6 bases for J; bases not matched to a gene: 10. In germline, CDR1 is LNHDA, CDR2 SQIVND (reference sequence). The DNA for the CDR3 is TGTGCCAGTAGTCCTCTACAGGGGACCGTTCAGCCCCAGCATTTT. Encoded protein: CASSPLQGTVQPQHF. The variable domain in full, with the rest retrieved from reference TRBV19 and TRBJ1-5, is DGGITQSPKYLFRKEGQNVTLSCEQNLNHDAMYWYRQDPGQGLRLIYYSQIVNDFQKGDIAEGYSVSREKKESFPLTVTSAQKNPTAFYLCASSPLQGTVQPQHFGDGTRLSIL.

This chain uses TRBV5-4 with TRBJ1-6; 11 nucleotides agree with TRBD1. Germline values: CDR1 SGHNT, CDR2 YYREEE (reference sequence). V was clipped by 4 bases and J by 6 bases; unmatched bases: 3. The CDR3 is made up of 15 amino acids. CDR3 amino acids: CASSRTGGSNSPLHF. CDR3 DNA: TGTGCCAGCAGCAGGACAGGGGGCAGTAATTCACCCCTCCACTTT.

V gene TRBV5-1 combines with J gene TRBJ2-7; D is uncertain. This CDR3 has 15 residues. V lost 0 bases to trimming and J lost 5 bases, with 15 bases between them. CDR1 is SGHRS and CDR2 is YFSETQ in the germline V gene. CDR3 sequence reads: CASSLGRPPGDEQYF. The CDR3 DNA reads TGCGCCAGCAGCTTGGGAAGGCCCCCTGGGGACGAGCAGTACTTC.

CDR3 DNA sequence: TGTGCCATCAGTGAAGGGGGGGGAGGCAATCAGCCCCAGCATTTT. The encoded protein is CAISEGGGGNQPQHF. This chain connects TRBV10-3 to TRBJ1-5; weak D call: TRBD1 (6 bases). V lost 3 bases and J lost 2, with 11 bases in between. The CDR3 extends over 15 amino acids. The germline V gene encodes CDR1 ENHRY and CDR2 SYGVKD.

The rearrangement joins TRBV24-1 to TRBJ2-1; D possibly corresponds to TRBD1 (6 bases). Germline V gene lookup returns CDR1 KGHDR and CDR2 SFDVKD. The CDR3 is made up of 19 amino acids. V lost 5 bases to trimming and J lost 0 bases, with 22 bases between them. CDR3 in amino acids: CATSASTGPGPSSYNEQFF. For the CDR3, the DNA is TGTGCCACCAGTGCCTCCACAGGGCCGGGTCCTAGCTCCTACAATGAGCAGTTCTTC.

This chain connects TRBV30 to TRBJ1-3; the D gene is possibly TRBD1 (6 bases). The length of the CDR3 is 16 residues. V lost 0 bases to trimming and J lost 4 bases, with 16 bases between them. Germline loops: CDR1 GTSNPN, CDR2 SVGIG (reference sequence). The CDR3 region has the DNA TGTGCCTGGAGTGTACGGGTCAGGGGCGCAGGAAACACCATATATTTT. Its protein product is CAWSVRVRGAGNTIYF.

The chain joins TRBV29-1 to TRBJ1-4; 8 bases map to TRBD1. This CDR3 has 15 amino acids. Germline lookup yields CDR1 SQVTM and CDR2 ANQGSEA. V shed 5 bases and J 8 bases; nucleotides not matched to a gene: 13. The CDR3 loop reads CSVRVPGQGGEKLFF. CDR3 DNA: TGCAGCGTTCGAGTCCCAGGACAGGGTGGGGAAAAACTGTTTTTT.